The entry below describes one T cell receptor beta chain. The PCR used 60 Vbeta and 13 Jbeta primers. Profiling relied on immunoSEQ multiplex PCR, and the TCRdb table lists in-frame clones only, not all of them. Altogether approximately 160,000 clones are present, 64% being singletons, with the ten largest covering around 2.9%. The germline gives CDR1 SGHRS, CDR2 YFSETQ. The CDR3 covers 16 residues. V was cut by 6 bases and J by 4 bases, with 17 bases left in between. The sample comes from a study of cytomegalovirus exposure and HLA in healthy donors. This TCR derives from a woman in her twenties or thirties in good health and CMV-seropositive. This chain connects TRBV5-1 to TRBJ1-6, with D perhaps matching TRBD1 (6 bases). The sequencing sample was made of PBMCs. The CDR3 nucleotides are TGCGCCAGCAAGACGTGGGGAGGGGGATATAATTCACCCCTCCACTTT. It specifies CASKTWGGGYNSPLHF.